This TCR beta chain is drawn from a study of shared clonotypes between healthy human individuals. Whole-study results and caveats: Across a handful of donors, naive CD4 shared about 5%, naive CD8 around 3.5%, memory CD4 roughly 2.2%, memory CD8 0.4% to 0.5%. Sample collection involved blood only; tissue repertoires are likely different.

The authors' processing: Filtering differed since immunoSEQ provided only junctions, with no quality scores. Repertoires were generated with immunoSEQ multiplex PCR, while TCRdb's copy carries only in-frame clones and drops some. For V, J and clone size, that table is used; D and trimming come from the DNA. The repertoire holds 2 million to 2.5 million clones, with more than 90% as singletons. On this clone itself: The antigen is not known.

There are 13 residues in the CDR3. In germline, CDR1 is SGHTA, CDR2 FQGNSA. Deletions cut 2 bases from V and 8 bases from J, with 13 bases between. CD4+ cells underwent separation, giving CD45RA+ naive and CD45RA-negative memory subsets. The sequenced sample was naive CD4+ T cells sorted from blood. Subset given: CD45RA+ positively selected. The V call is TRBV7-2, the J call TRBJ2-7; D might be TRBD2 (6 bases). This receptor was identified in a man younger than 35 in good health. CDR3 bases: TGTGCCAGCAGCTTACCGGAGCGGGTCCAGCAGTACTTC. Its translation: CASSLPERVQQYF.